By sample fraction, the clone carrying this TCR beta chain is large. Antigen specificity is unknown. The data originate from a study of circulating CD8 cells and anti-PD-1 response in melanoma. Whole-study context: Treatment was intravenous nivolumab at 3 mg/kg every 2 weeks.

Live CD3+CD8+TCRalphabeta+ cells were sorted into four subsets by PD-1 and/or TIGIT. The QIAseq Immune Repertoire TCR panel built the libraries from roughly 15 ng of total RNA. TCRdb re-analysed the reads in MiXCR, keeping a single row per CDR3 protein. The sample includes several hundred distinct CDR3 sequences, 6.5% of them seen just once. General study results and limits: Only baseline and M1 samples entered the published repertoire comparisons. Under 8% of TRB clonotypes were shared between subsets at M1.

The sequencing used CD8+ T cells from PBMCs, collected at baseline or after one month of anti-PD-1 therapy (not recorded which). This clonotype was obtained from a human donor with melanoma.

The CDR3 DNA reads as TGTGCCAGCAGCAGGGGGGAGGACAGGGGAACCGGATCACCCCTCCACTTT. It translates to CASSRGEDRGTGSPLHF. The rearrangement uses TRBV3-1 and TRBJ1-6, with 9 bases that match TRBD1. V dropped 5 bases and J dropped 10; count of bases not matched to a gene: 15. The germline CDR1 and CDR2 sequences are LGHDT and YNNKEL (reference sequence). The CDR3 sequence is 17 residues long.